This passage covers 18 T cell receptor beta chains from one sample sequenced in a study of blood T cell repertoires in COVID-19. Measured with immunoSEQ multiplex PCR; TCRdb has only the in-frame clones, and not every one. Here the sample spans some 100,000 clones, approximately 86% being singletons. Sequencing was done on a sample of peripheral blood. The source of these receptors is a man aged 45-65 years with acute or convalescent COVID-19.

This clone appeared once. Written as DNA, the CDR3 is TGTGCCAGCAGCCGACAGGGGGCAGGAGAGACCCAGTACTTC. Translated, it gives CASSRQGAGETQYF. J is TRBJ2-5 and V is TRBV25-1, with 10 bases aligning to TRBD1. The germline gives CDR1 MGHDK, CDR2 SYGVNS. J was trimmed by 4 bases and V by 6 bases; bases with no gene match: 5. The CDR3 is 14 amino acids.

The count of this clone is one. The chain is built from TRBV28 and TRBJ2-7; weak D call: TRBD1 (6 bases). The CDR3 sequence is 14 residues long. Trimming removed 2 bases from V and 4 bases from J, with 12 bases in between. Germline V gene lookup returns CDR1 MDHEN and CDR2 SYDVKM. In DNA, the CDR3 is TGTGCCAGCAGTTTACTCGGACAGAATTACGAGCAGTACTTC. It codes for CASSLLGQNYEQYF.

The CDR3 spells CASSTFRDFNLYNEQFF. CDR3 in DNA: TGTGCCAGTAGCACTTTCCGGGACTTTAACCTCTACAATGAGCAGTTCTTC. V gene TRBV19 combines with J gene TRBJ2-1, with D tentatively TRBD2 (6 bases). CDR1 and CDR2 from the germline V gene are LNHDA and SQIVND (reference sequence). V lost 6 bases to trimming and J lost 3 bases, with 21 bases between them. The CDR3 is 17 residues long.

The chain couples TRBV7-9 to TRBJ2-7; 10 nucleotides line up with TRBD2. Per the germline V gene, CDR1 is SEHNR and CDR2 is FQNEAQ (reference sequence). There are 15 residues in the CDR3. Unmatched junction bases numbered 8, after V lost 5 bases and J lost 4 bases. CDR3 protein: CASSHGTSVPYEQYF. For the CDR3, the DNA is TGTGCCAGCAGCCACGGGACTAGCGTACCATACGAGCAGTACTTC. Together with reference TRBV7-9 and TRBJ2-7, the CDR3 gives the full variable domain: DTGVSQNPRHKITKRGQNVTFRCDPISEHNRLYWYRQTLGQGPEFLTYFQNEAQLEKSRLLSDRFSAERPKGSFSTLEIQRTEQGDSAMYLCASSHGTSVPYEQYFGPGTRLTVT.

The V call is TRBV7-9, the J call TRBJ1-1; 8 bases are shared with TRBD1. The CDR3 sequence is 14 residues long. CDR1 SEHNR and CDR2 FQNEAQ come from the germline V gene (reference sequence). V gave up 1 base and J gave up 4 bases; unmatched junction bases: 2. This chain's CDR3 is CASSLGQGSTEAFF. The DNA for the CDR3 is TGTGCCAGCAGCTTAGGACAGGGGTCCACTGAAGCTTTCTTT. Looking up the rest from reference TRBV7-9 and TRBJ1-1 gives the full variable domain: DTGVSQNPRHKITKRGQNVTFRCDPISEHNRLYWYRQTLGQGPEFLTYFQNEAQLEKSRLLSDRFSAERPKGSFSTLEIQRTEQGDSAMYLCASSLGQGSTEAFFGQGTRLTVV.

The chain's CDR3 is CASSQERAGSEQFF. The CDR3, as DNA: TGTGCCAGCAGCCAAGAGAGGGCCGGGAGTGAGCAGTTCTTC. V is TRBV14 and J is TRBJ2-1; weak D call: TRBD2 (6 bases). This CDR3 has 14 amino acids. In germline, CDR1 is SGHDN, CDR2 FVKESK. Trimming shortened V by 0 bases and J by 9 bases, and 12 bases separated the two germline ends.

The V call is TRBV5-1, the J call TRBJ2-1; 8 nucleotides match TRBD2. Germline V CDR1 and CDR2: SGHRS, YFSETQ. After removal of 4 bases from V and 6 bases from J, the junction contained 9 bases not matched to a gene. CDR3 length equals 15 residues. CDR3 sequence reads: CASSGTGTRGNEQFF. DNA of the CDR3: TGCGCCAGCAGCGGCACCGGGACTAGAGGCAATGAGCAGTTCTTC.

This chain joins TRBV30 and TRBJ2-1, with TRBD2 as a possible D gene (5 bases). The CDR3 is 14 residues long. V was clipped by 0 bases and J by 6 bases, with 12 bases between them. The germline CDR1 and CDR2 sequences are GTSNPN and SVGIG (reference sequence). CDR3 region: CAWSVFGGRNEQFF. The CDR3, as DNA: TGTGCCTGGAGTGTATTTGGAGGTCGCAATGAGCAGTTCTTC. The full variable domain, in which reference TRBV30 and TRBJ2-1 provide the parts outside the CDR3, is SQTIHQWPATLVQPVGSPLSLECTVEGTSNPNLYWYRQAAGRGLQLLFYSVGIGQISSEVPQNLSASRPQDRQFILSSKKLLLSDSGFYLCAWSVFGGRNEQFFGPGTRLTVL.

The rearrangement links TRBV19 to TRBJ2-7; 10 nucleotides agree with TRBD2. CDR1 and CDR2 (germline): LNHDA, SQIVND (reference sequence). The CDR3 covers 15 residues. Trimming at V came to 6 bases and at J to 3 bases, leaving 8 bases not matched to a gene. CDR3 sequence reads: CASSGLAGAVYEQYF. Written as DNA, the CDR3 is TGTGCCAGTAGCGGTCTAGCGGGAGCGGTCTACGAGCAGTACTTC.

V and J are TRBV19 and TRBJ1-4; D perhaps matches TRBD1 (5 bases). The V end lost 3 bases, the J end lost 12 bases, and 17 bases lay between the germline ends. CDR1 is LNHDA and CDR2 is SQIVND in the germline V gene (reference sequence). There are 14 residues in the CDR3. In nucleotides, the CDR3 is TGTGCCAGTAGTATGGTAGGGGTGGGCTTGGAACTGTTTTTT. It yields the protein CASSMVGVGLELFF.

The chain couples TRBV2 to TRBJ2-1; tentatively, D is TRBD2 (7 bases). V was trimmed by 6 bases and J by 7 bases, leaving 25 bases between them. This CDR3 comprises 17 residues. Germline V gives CDR1 SNHLY, CDR2 FYNNEI. In DNA, the CDR3 is TGTGCCAGCAGCCCCGGGCAGGGGAGCGGGAAGGAGAATGAGCAGTTCTTC. This sequence encodes CASSPGQGSGKENEQFF.

The rearrangement links TRBV27 to TRBJ2-7, with TRBD2 identical over 9 bases. The J segment lost 2 bases and the V segment lost 3 bases, leaving 2 bases of the junction unmatched. Per germline, CDR1 MNHEY and CDR2 SMNVEV (reference sequence). The length of the CDR3 is 14 residues. This CDR3 is CASSFRGRAYEQYF. The CDR3 coding sequence is TGTGCCAGCAGTTTTCGCGGGAGGGCCTACGAGCAGTACTTC.

The genes are TRBV18 and TRBJ1-1; D is perhaps TRBD1 (5 bases). Trimming stripped 4 bases from V and 4 bases from J, with 10 bases between. Germline assignment: CDR1 KGHSH and CDR2 LQKENI. This CDR3 has 13 amino acids. CDR3 DNA: TGTGCCAGCTCACGTGAAGGGGTCACTGAAGCTTTCTTT. Its translation: CASSREGVTEAFF.

The table lists this clone with a few counts. The V gene is TRBV3-1 (or the pseudogene TRBV3-2), the J gene TRBJ1-3, with 10 bases aligning to TRBD1. CDR1 is LGHDT, CDR2 YNNKEL, per germline (reference sequence). J lost 3 bases, V lost 4 bases, and 3 bases had no gene match. This CDR3 spans 15 amino acids. The CDR3 region is CASSPGTGVGNTIYF. The CDR3 nucleotides are TGTGCCAGCAGCCCCGGGACAGGGGTTGGAAACACCATATATTTT.

This chain uses TRBV11-3 with TRBJ2-4; TRBD2 matches 9 bases. Per the germline V gene, CDR1 is SGHNT and CDR2 is YENEEA. Trimming at V came to 3 bases and at J to 12 bases, leaving 9 bases not matched to a gene. There are 14 residues in the CDR3. The CDR3 DNA follows: TGTGCCAGCAGCTTTAGTTTGGTTAGCGGGAGTCAGTACTTC. This gives the protein CASSFSLVSGSQYF. Full variable domain (missing parts from reference TRBV11-3 and TRBJ2-4): EAGVVQSPRYKIIEKKQPVAFWCNPISGHNTLYWYLQNLGQGPELLIRYENEEAVDDSQLPKDRFSAERLKGVDSTLKIQPAELGDSAVYLCASSFSLVSGSQYFGAGTRLSVL.

This clone was counted only a few times. V gene TRBV6-5 combines with J gene TRBJ1-1, with TRBD1 matching over 7 bases. V was clipped by 6 bases and J by 0 bases; unmatched bases: 7. CDR1 is MNHEY, CDR2 SVGAGI, per germline. The CDR3 is 15 amino acids. The CDR3 loop reads CASSRQGVLNTEAFF. CDR3 DNA: TGTGCCAGCAGCCGACAGGGAGTATTGAACACTGAAGCTTTCTTT.

Ten or more counts support this clone. This sequence joins TRBV3-1 (or the pseudogene TRBV3-2) and TRBJ1-3; no definite D call. The length of the CDR3 is 15 residues. V was trimmed by 3 bases and J by 0 bases, leaving 9 bases between them. CDR1 LGHDT and CDR2 YNNKEL come from the germline V gene (reference sequence). The CDR3 nucleotides are TGTGCCAGCAGCCAGGCAGGCCTCTCTGGAAACACCATATATTTT. Translating gives CASSQAGLSGNTIYF.

This chain joins TRBV9 and TRBJ2-2; TRBD1 aligns across 9 bases. Per germline, CDR1 SGDLS and CDR2 YYNGEE. V shed 4 bases and J 4 bases; nucleotides not matched to a gene: 11. The CDR3 is 17 residues long. As DNA, the CDR3 is TGTGCCAGCAGCTTTCGGACAGGGGCAAGTGGCACCGGGGAGCTGTTTTTT. Its translation: CASSFRTGASGTGELFF.